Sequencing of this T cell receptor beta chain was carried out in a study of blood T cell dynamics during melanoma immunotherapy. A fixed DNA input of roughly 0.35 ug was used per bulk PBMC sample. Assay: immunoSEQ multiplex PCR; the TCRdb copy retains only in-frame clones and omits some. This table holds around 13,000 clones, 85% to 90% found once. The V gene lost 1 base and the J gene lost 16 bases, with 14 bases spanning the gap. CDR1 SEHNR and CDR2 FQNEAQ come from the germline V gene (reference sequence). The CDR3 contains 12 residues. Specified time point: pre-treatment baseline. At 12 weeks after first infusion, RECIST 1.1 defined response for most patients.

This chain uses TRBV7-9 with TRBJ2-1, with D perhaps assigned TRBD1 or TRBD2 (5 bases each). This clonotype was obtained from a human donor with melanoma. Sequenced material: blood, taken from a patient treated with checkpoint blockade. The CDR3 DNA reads TGTGCCAGCAGCTTAGGGGGGACCCCGGATTTCTTC. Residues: CASSLGGTPDFF.